Reported below is one T cell receptor beta chain. These data come from a study of blood T cell repertoires in COVID-19. Overall study: Acute and convalescent COVID-19 specimens originated in the United States, Italy and Spain. In each case, the material was cDNA or gDNA derived from T cells, B-cell-depleted T cells, or PBMCs.

In the original workflow: Counts of nucleated cells, estimated from reference gene primer amplification, were obtained. Measured with immunoSEQ multiplex PCR; TCRdb has only the in-frame clones, and not every one. Clonal size and the V and J genes are those of that table, whereas D and trimming came from the DNA. The sample carries approximately 82,000 clones, about 82% recorded once. Unmatched junction bases numbered 5, after V lost 1 base and J lost 2 bases. The germline V gene encodes CDR1 SGHTA and CDR2 FQGNSA. There are 15 residues in the CDR3. Sequenced: peripheral blood. This clonotype originated in a woman aged 70-85 years with active or convalescent COVID-19. The rearrangement uses TRBV7-2 and TRBJ2-7; 7 bases align to TRBD1. The CDR3 nucleotides are TGTGCCAGCAGCTTAGTTGGGACAGAGGCCTACGAGCAGTACTTC. Protein: CASSLVGTEAYEQYF.